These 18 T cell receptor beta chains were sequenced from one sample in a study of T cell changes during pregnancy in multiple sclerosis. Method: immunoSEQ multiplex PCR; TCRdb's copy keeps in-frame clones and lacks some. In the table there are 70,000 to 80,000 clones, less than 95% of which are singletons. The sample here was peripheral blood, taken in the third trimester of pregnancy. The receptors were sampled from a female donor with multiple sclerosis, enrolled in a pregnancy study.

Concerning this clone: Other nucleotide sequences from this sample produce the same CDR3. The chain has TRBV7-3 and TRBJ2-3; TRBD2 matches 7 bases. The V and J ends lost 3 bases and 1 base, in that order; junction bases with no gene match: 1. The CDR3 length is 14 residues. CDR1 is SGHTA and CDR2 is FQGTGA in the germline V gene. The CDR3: CASSFRGGTDTQYF. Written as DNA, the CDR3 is TGTGCCAGCAGCTTTCGGGGGGGCACAGATACGCAGTATTTT.

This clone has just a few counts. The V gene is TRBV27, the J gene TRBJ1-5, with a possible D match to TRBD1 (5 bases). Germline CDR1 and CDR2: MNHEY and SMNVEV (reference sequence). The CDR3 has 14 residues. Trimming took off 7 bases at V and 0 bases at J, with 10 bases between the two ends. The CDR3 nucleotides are TGTGCCAGCAAAAGGGGCTTTAGCAATCAGCCCCAGCATTTT. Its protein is CASKRGFSNQPQHF.

The DNA of the CDR3 is TGTGCCAGTAGTGGCCAGGGGGAAACAGATACGCAGTATTTT. This sequence encodes CASSGQGETDTQYF. The chain joins TRBV19 to TRBJ2-3, with 7 bases that match TRBD1. V was clipped by 5 bases and J by 3 bases; unmatched bases: 5. Germline CDR1 LNHDA, CDR2 SQIVND (reference sequence). The CDR3 runs 14 residues.

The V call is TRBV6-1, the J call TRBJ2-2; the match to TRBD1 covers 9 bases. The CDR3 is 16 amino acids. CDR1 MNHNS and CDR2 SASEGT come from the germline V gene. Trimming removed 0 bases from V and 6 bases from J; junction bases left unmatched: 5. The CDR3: CASSEAGQGLPGELFF. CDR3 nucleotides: TGTGCCAGCAGTGAAGCGGGACAGGGCCTCCCCGGGGAGCTGTTTTTT.

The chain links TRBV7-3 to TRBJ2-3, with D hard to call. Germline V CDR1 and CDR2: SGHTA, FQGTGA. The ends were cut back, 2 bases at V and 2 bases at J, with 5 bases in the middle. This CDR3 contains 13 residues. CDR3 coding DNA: TGTGCCAGCAGCTTAGCGTACACAGATACGCAGTATTTT. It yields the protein CASSLAYTDTQYF.

CDR3: CASSSPGQTYEQYF. CDR3 bases: TGTGCCAGCAGTTCCCCGGGACAGACCTACGAGCAGTACTTC. V and J are TRBV28 and TRBJ2-7, with 7 nucleotides matching TRBD1. V was clipped by 4 bases and J by 2 bases; unmatched bases: 5. This CDR3 has 14 amino acids. Germline-derived CDR1 and CDR2 are MDHEN and SYDVKM.

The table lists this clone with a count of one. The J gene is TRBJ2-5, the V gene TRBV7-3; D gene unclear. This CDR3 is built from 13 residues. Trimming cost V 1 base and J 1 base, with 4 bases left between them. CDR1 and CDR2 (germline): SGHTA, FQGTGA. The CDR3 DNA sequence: TGTGCCAGCAGCTTAAGACTCCAAGAGACCCAGTACTTC. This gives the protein CASSLRLQETQYF.

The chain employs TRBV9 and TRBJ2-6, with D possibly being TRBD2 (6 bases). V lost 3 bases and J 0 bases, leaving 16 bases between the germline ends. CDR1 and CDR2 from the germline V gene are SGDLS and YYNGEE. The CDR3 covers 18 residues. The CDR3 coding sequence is TGTGCCAGCAGCGCCACCGGGAGTTGGGGCTCTGGGGCCAACGTCCTGACTTTC. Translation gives CASSATGSWGSGANVLTF.

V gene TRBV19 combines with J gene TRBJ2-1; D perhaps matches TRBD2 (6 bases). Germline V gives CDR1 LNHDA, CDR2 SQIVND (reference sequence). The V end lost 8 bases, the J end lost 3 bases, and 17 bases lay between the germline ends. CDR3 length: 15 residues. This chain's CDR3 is CASSGKGSGYNEQFF. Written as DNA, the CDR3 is TGTGCCAGTTCGGGGAAAGGTAGCGGCTACAATGAGCAGTTCTTC.

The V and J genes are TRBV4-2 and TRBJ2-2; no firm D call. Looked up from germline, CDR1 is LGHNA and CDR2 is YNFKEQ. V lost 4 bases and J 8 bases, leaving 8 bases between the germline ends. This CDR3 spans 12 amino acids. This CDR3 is CASSPRAGELFF. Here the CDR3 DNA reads TGTGCCAGCAGCCCGAGAGCTGGGGAGCTGTTTTTT.

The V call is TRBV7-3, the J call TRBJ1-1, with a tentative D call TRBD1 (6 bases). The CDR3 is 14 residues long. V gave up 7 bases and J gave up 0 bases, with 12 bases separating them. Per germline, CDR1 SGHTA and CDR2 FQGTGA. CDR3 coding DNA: TGTGCCAGCACCCTGGACAGAATGAACACTGAAGCTTTCTTT. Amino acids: CASTLDRMNTEAFF.

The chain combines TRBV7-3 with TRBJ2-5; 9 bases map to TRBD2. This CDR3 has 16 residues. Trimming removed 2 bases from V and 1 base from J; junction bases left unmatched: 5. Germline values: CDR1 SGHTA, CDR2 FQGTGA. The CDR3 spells CASSLWAGGSQETQYF. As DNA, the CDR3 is TGTGCCAGCAGCTTATGGGCGGGGGGGTCCCAAGAGACCCAGTACTTC. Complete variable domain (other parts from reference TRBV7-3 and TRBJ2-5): GAGVSQTPSNKVTEKGKYVELRCDPISGHTALYWYRQSLGQGPEFLIYFQGTGAADDSGLPNDRFFAVRPEGSVSTLKIQRTERGDSAVYLCASSLWAGGSQETQYFGPGTRLLVL.

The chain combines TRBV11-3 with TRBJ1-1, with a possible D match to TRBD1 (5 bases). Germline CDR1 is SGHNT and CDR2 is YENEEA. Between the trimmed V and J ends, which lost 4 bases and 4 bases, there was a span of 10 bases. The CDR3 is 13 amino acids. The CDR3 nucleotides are TGTGCCAGCAGCTGGGGGGTGGGCACTGAAGCTTTCTTT. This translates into CASSWGVGTEAFF.

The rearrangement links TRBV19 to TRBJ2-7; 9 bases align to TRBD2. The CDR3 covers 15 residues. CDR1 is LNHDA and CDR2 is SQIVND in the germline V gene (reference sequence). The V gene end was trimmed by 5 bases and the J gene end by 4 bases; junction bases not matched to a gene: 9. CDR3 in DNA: TGTGCCAGTAGTCGGATCCCTAGCGGGGATTACGAGCAGTACTTC. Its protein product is CASSRIPSGDYEQYF.

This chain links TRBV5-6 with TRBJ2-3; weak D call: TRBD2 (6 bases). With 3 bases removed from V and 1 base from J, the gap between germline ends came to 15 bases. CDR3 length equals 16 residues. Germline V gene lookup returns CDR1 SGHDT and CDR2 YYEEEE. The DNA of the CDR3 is TGTGCCAGCAGCTGGAGAGGAGGGCCGCGCACAGATACGCAGTATTTT. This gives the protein CASSWRGGPRTDTQYF.

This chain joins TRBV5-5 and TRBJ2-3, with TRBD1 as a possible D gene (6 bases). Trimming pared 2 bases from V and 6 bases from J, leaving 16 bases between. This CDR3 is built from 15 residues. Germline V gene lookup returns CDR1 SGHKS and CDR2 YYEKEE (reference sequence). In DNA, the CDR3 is TGTGCCAGCAGCTTACGCCAGGGGAAAGGGGATACGCAGTATTTT. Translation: CASSLRQGKGDTQYF.

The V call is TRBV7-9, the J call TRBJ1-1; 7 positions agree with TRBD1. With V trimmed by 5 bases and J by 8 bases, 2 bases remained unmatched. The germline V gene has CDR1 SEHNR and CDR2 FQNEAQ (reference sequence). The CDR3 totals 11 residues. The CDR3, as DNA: TGTGCCAGCAGCAGGGACAGAGAAGCTTTCTTT. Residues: CASSRDREAFF.

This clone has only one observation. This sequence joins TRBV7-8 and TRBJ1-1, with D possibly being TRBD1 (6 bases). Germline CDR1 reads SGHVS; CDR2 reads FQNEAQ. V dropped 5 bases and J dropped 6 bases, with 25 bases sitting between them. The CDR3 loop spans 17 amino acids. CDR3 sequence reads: CASSPTRRPNRDPEAFF. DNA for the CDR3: TGTGCCAGCAGCCCCACGAGGAGACCGAACAGGGACCCTGAAGCTTTCTTT.